These T cell receptor beta chains were read from a single sample in a study of lymphopenia after photon versus proton radiotherapy. The assay was immunoSEQ multiplex PCR, and TCRdb's table has in-frame clones only and misses some. The data hold approximately 45,000 clones, with about 85% observed a single time. Sequenced here: peripheral blood, sampled from a patient treated with photon-based radiotherapy. The receptors stem from a man aged 35 to 55 with gastric cancer. The CDR3 runs from the conserved cysteine through the conserved F or W. Each record gives: clone size, D gene, J gene, CDR3 length, V gene, CDR3 protein, CDR3 DNA. A D gene is named only where the DNA matches it firmly. Some rows have no size entry. The others give once, few or many, or a class for an expanded clone.

once - TRBJ1-4 10 TRBV4-3 CASSQDELFF TGCGCCAGCAGCCAAGATGAACTGTTTTTT
- TRBD1 TRBJ2-5 12 TRBV29-1 CSDRGGSLAQYF TGCAGCGATAGAGGGGGCAGCTTGGCCCAGTACTTC
- - TRBJ2-5 12 TRBV29-1 CSAERGPETQYF TGCAGCGCCGAACGGGGGCCGGAGACCCAGTACTTC
- TRBD1 TRBJ2-7 14 TRBV6-1 CASSEVTGGYEQYF TGTGCCAGCAGTGAAGTGACAGGGGGCTACGAGCAGTACTTC
- TRBD1 TRBJ2-2 15 TRBV7-8 CASSSGTGVTGELFF TGTGCCAGCAGCTCCGGGACAGGGGTCACCGGGGAGCTGTTTTTT
few - TRBJ1-3 14 TRBV11-2 CASSPGNRGNTIYF TGTGCCAGCAGCCCTGGGAACCGAGGAAACACCATATATTTT
- - TRBJ2-7 18 TRBV4-1 CASSQGPHTTYLSYEQYF TGCGCCAGCAGCCAAGGGCCTCACACGACGTACCTCTCCTACGAGCAGTACTTC
- TRBD1 TRBJ1-5 13 TRBV6-1 CASKGQALSPQHF TGTGCCAGCAAGGGACAGGCCCTATCGCCCCAGCATTTT
- TRBD1 TRBJ2-3 15 TRBV5-1 CASSLTGGISDTQYF TGCGCCAGCAGCTTGACAGGGGGAATCTCAGATACGCAGTATTTT
- - TRBJ1-1 16 TRBV9 CASSEIEGVFRTEAFF TGTGCCAGCAGCGAAATAGAAGGGGTGTTTAGGACTGAAGCTTTCTTT
- - TRBJ1-6 16 TRBV18 CASSPQGSSYNSPLHF TGTGCCAGCTCACCACAGGGAAGCTCCTATAATTCACCCCTCCACTTT
once TRBD1 TRBJ1-3 16 TRBV4-1 CASSSSGGVLGNTIYF TGCGCCAGCTCCTCGTCAGGGGGTGTTTTAGGAAACACCATATATTTT
few - TRBJ1-1 13 TRBV7-3 CASSLLREGKAFF TGTGCCAGCAGCTTACTGAGGGAAGGAAAAGCTTTCTTT
- - TRBJ2-2 17 TRBV25-1 CASSEYEGGDYTGELFF TGTGCCAGCAGTGAATATGAGGGCGGGGACTACACCGGGGAGCTGTTTTTT
- - TRBJ2-7 12 TRBV19 CASGSTTYEQYF TGTGCCAGTGGGTCGACTACCTACGAGCAGTACTTC
- TRBD1 TRBJ1-4 16 TRBV5-1 CASSVDRASTNEKLFF TGCGCCAGCAGCGTGGACAGGGCCTCAACTAATGAAAAACTGTTTTTT
- TRBD2 TRBJ2-1 15 TRBV7-6 CASSSRGDSYNEQFF TGTGCCAGCAGCTCGCGGGGGGACTCCTACAATGAGCAGTTCTTC
- TRBD1 TRBJ2-5 14 TRBV6-4 CASSDLTGGETQYF TGTGCCAGCAGTGACCTGACAGGGGGAGAGACCCAGTACTTC
- TRBD1 TRBJ1-1 15 TRBV5-6 CASSLYRGMNTEAFF TGTGCCAGCAGCTTATACAGGGGGATGAACACTGAAGCTTTCTTT
once - TRBJ2-2 13 TRBV30 CAWSPGITGELFF TGTGCCTGGTCCCCGGGCATCACCGGGGAGCTGTTTTTT
- - TRBJ1-4 15 TRBV2 CASSVGAGSIEKLFF TGTGCCAGCAGTGTAGGTGCAGGGTCGATTGAAAAACTGTTTTTT
- - TRBJ2-5 14 TRBV7-2 CASSLRWADETQYF TGTGCCAGCAGCTTAAGATGGGCAGATGAGACCCAGTACTTC
- TRBD1 TRBJ1-1 12 TRBV2 CASGGQITEAFF TGTGCCAGCGGGGGACAGATCACTGAAGCTTTCTTT
- TRBD2 TRBJ2-1 18 TRBV4-3 CASSQDPLAGGLYNEQFF TGCGCCAGCAGCCAAGATCCCCTAGCGGGGGGCCTATACAATGAGCAGTTCTTC
- - TRBJ2-7 13 TRBV27 CASSLGQTYEQYF TGTGCCAGCAGTCTTGGACAGACCTACGAGCAGTACTTC
- - TRBJ2-2 18 TRBV5-8 CASSRGLAWGRDTGELFF TGTGCCAGCAGCCGGGGCCTCGCGTGGGGGCGGGACACCGGGGAGCTGTTTTTT
- - TRBJ2-6 15 TRBV2 CASSPIQSRANVLTF TGTGCCAGCAGTCCGATACAAAGTCGGGCCAACGTCCTGACTTTC
- - TRBJ2-2 16 TRBV9 CASSVVASPNTGELFF TGTGCCAGCAGCGTAGTCGCATCACCGAACACCGGGGAGCTGTTTTTT
- - TRBJ2-1 14 TRBV5-1 CASSLDSSYNEQFF TGCGCCAGCAGCTTGGACAGCTCCTACAATGAGCAGTTCTTC
- - TRBJ1-2 16 TRBV5-4 CASSLWGEQGVMGYTF TGTGCCAGCAGCTTGTGGGGGGAACAGGGTGTGATGGGCTACACCTTC
once - TRBJ1-3 14 TRBV2 CASSGLLSGNTIYF TGTGCCAGCAGTGGACTGCTCTCTGGAAACACCATATATTTT
once - TRBJ2-7 14 TRBV7-2 CASSLSRGSYEQYF TGTGCCAGCAGCTTATCCAGGGGATCCTACGAGCAGTACTTC
once - TRBJ2-7 15 TRBV27 CASSLRGGQFYEQYF TGTGCCAGCAGTTTAAGGGGCGGCCAATTTTACGAGCAGTACTTC
- - TRBJ1-2 14 TRBV6-5 CASSYPDGNYGYTF TGTGCCAGCAGTTACCCAGACGGGAACTATGGCTACACCTTC
- - TRBJ1-1 16 TRBV5-5 CASSLEGRSMNTEAFF TGTGCCAGCAGCTTGGAAGGCAGGAGCATGAACACTGAAGCTTTCTTT
- TRBD1 TRBJ1-2 18 TRBV2 CASRKGTGGVRTFYGYTF TGTGCCAGCAGGAAGGGGACAGGGGGCGTTCGAACGTTCTATGGCTACACCTTC
few - TRBJ1-1 13 TRBV6-6 CASSPRDNTEAFF TGTGCCAGCAGTCCTAGGGATAACACTGAAGCTTTCTTT